This T cell receptor beta chain is from a study of cytomegalovirus exposure and HLA in healthy donors. Study-wide findings and caveats: A list of about 180 TCR beta chains associated with cytomegalovirus was given. Several of the most significant clusters appeared, in a later analysis, to be linked to common viral pathogens. More clonal expansion characterized HLA-associated TCR beta chains than equally common others in a later analysis. Researchers reported in a later analysis that a missense DCLRE1C variant was tied to TCR beta V- and J-gene trimming.

In regard to this clone: Its antigen is currently unknown.

In the PCR, 60 Vbeta and 13 Jbeta primers were used. Assay used: immunoSEQ multiplex PCR; TCRdb lists only in-frame clones, some missing. The table lists about 130,000 clones, around 72% of them singletons. The specimen sequenced was PBMCs. The sequence was obtained from a man younger than 45 in good health and CMV-seronegative.

The CDR3 spells CASSFQRDYEQYF. The CDR3 region has the DNA TGTGCCAGCAGCTTTCAACGGGACTACGAGCAGTACTTC. The chain has TRBV11-2 and TRBJ2-7; tentatively, D is TRBD2 (5 bases). From germline, CDR1 is SGHAT and CDR2 FQNNGV. V lost 3 bases and J lost 3, with 9 bases in between. The CDR3 runs 13 residues.